This TCR beta chain was captured by sequencing in a study of blood T cell repertoires in COVID-19. Study details: The United States, Italy and Spain supplied acute and convalescent COVID-19 samples. PBMCs, B-cell-depleted T cells, or T cells were the source of the cDNA or gDNA that made up the material.

Trimming pared 6 bases from V and 6 bases from J, leaving 11 bases between. This CDR3 contains 12 residues. Germline V gene data show CDR1 as MNHEY and CDR2 as SVGAGI. Authors' methods: It was from reference gene primer amplification that nucleated cell counts were estimated. Produced via immunoSEQ multiplex PCR; TCRdb's table is partial and in-frame only. That table gives V, J and clone size, and the DNA gave D and trimming. The data contain around 250,000 clones, nearly 85% of them singletons. The chain employs TRBV6-5 and TRBJ1-1, with D maybe TRBD1 (5 bases). Sample: peripheral blood. This receptor was identified in a human donor in a cohort sampled during active COVID-19. In DNA, the CDR3 is TGTGCCAGCAGCTCAGGGTGGGCTGAAGCTTTCTTT. This gives the protein CASSSGWAEAFF.